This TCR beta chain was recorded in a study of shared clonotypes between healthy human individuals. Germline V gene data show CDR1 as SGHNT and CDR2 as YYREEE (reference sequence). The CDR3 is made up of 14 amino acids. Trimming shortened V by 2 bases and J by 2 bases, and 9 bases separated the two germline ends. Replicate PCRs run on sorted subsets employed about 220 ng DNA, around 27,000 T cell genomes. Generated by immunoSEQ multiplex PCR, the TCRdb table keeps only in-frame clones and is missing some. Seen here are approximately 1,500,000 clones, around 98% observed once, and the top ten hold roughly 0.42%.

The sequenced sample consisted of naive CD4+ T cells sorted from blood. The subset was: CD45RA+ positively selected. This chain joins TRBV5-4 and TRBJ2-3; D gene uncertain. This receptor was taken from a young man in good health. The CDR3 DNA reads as TGTGCCAGCAGCTTCAGGTCACCCACAGATACGCAGTATTTT. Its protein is CASSFRSPTDTQYF.